These 2 T cell receptor beta chains originate from one sample sequenced in a study of CD8 T cells in Susac syndrome. RNA in amounts of roughly 0.5 to 1 ug was reverse transcribed with random hexamers. TCRdb independently ran MiXCR on the immunoSEQ multiplex PCR reads; one entry per CDR3 protein. The data show 240,000 or so distinct CDR3 sequences, with roughly 95% seen just once and approximately 0.094% held by the top ten. Sequencing was done on a sample of CD4+ T cells from PBMCs. Receptors originate from a human donor with Susac syndrome.

A single count supports this clonotype. V usage is TRBV25-1 and J usage is TRBJ2-7; 7 positions match TRBD1. This CDR3 has 14 residues. Germline V gives CDR1 MGHDK, CDR2 SYGVNS. J was trimmed by 5 bases and V by 3 bases; bases with no gene match: 7. The CDR3 region is CASSDRDSQDEQYF. CDR3 nucleotides: TGTGCCAGCAGTGACCGGGACAGTCAAGACGAGCAGTACTTC.

The chain recombines TRBV24-1 with TRBJ2-4; tentatively, D is TRBD2 (5 bases). The CDR3 contains 15 residues. Germline values: CDR1 KGHDR, CDR2 SFDVKD. V lost 4 bases and J 9 bases, leaving 18 bases between the germline ends. The CDR3 here is CATSDHNGEPPIQYF. The CDR3, as DNA: TGTGCCACCAGTGACCACAACGGGGAGCCTCCCATTCAGTACTTC.